The next 19 T cell receptor beta chains were all read from a single sample in a study of blood T cell repertoires in COVID-19. The table came from immunoSEQ multiplex PCR; TCRdb's copy has only in-frame clones and leaves some out. The sample contains about 400,000 clones, approximately 91% of which appear only once. The sequenced sample was PBMCs or T cells enriched from blood (not recorded which). These receptors all stem from a middle-aged woman with acute COVID-19.

This rearrangement joins TRBV30 to TRBJ2-4, with 7 bases that match TRBD1. Germline CDR1 is GTSNPN and CDR2 is SVGIG (reference sequence). After removal of 1 base from V and 2 bases from J, the junction contained 8 bases not matched to a gene. This CDR3 has 16 amino acids. CDR3 in amino acids: CAWSAKTQGTKNIQYF. As DNA, the CDR3 is TGTGCCTGGAGTGCGAAGACACAGGGGACCAAAAACATTCAGTACTTC.

The chain combines TRBV10-3 with TRBJ1-1; 11 nucleotides match TRBD1. This CDR3 spans 15 amino acids. Per the germline V gene, CDR1 is ENHRY and CDR2 is SYGVKD. With V trimmed by 6 bases and J by 6 bases, 9 bases remained unmatched. CDR3 sequence (DNA): TGTGCCATCAGAGATCGGGACAGGGGGGAACCTGAAGCTTTCTTT. Protein sequence: CAIRDRDRGEPEAFF.

J is TRBJ2-2 and V is TRBV24-1; weak D call: TRBD1 (6 bases). V lost 6 bases and J lost 1, with 11 bases in between. This CDR3 is 15 amino acids long. Germline-derived CDR1 and CDR2 are KGHDR and SFDVKD. The CDR3 region is CATSPGQKNTGELFF. CDR3 nucleotides: TGTGCCACCAGTCCGGGACAAAAGAACACCGGGGAGCTGTTTTTT.

This clone was recorded only once. This sequence joins TRBV5-1 and TRBJ1-4; 9 positions agree with TRBD1. The CDR3 sequence is 14 residues long. J was trimmed by 11 bases and V by 3 bases; bases with no gene match: 8. Looked up from germline, CDR1 is SGHRS and CDR2 is YFSETQ. The CDR3 sequence: CASSSGQGPQKLFF. The CDR3 region has the DNA TGCGCCAGCAGCTCAGGACAGGGGCCCCAGAAACTGTTTTTT. The full variable domain, its missing parts supplied by reference TRBV5-1 and TRBJ1-4, is KAGVTQTPRYLIKTRGQQVTLSCSPISGHRSVSWYQQTPGQGLQFLFEYFSETQRNKGNFPGRFSGRQFSNSRSEMNVSTLELGDSALYLCASSSGQGPQKLFFGSGTQLSVL.

This clone was detected only a few times. V usage is TRBV2 and J usage is TRBJ1-2; possible D gene TRBD1, 5 bases. The V gene's germline CDR1 is SNHLY and CDR2 FYNNEI. The CDR3 extends over 13 amino acids. V lost 4 bases to trimming and J lost 6 bases, with 12 bases between them. The CDR3 sequence: CASSARGGDGYTF. CDR3 DNA: TGTGCCAGCAGTGCCCGGGGCGGGGATGGCTACACCTTC. The full variable domain, completed using reference TRBV2 and TRBJ1-2, is EPEVTQTPSHQVTQMGQEVILRCVPISNHLYFYWYRQILGQKVEFLVSFYNNEISEKSEIFDDQFSVERPDGSNFTLKIRSTKLEDSAMYFCASSARGGDGYTFGSGTRLTVV.

The chain has TRBV30 and TRBJ1-2; unclear D gene. V lost 4 bases, J lost 4 bases, and 13 bases lay in between. The germline V gene has CDR1 GTSNPN and CDR2 SVGIG (reference sequence). The CDR3 has 13 residues. This chain's CDR3 is CAWNPPGTYGYTF. The CDR3 DNA follows: TGTGCCTGGAACCCCCCCGGTACCTATGGCTACACCTTC.

The rearrangement links TRBV14 to TRBJ2-7; D perhaps matches TRBD1 (5 bases). Trimming left V 4 bases short and J 6 bases short, with 10 bases between. Germline CDR1 reads SGHDN; CDR2 reads FVKESK. This CDR3 is built from 12 residues. CDR3 sequence: CASSPLGVEQYF. CDR3 DNA sequence: TGTGCCAGCAGCCCTCTAGGGGTCGAGCAGTACTTC. Variable domain in full (rest from reference TRBV14 and TRBJ2-7): EAGVTQFPSHSVIEKGQTVTLRCDPISGHDNLYWYRRVMGKEIKFLLHFVKESKQDESGMPNNRFLAERTGGTYSTLKVQPAELEDSGVYFCASSPLGVEQYFGPGTRLTVT.

The chain is built from TRBV11-2 and TRBJ1-3; D is perhaps TRBD1 (5 bases). Germline V gene data show CDR1 as SGHAT and CDR2 as FQNNGV. The CDR3 is made up of 16 amino acids. V was cut by 5 bases and J by 0 bases, with 14 bases left in between. This chain's CDR3 is CASSRPSGSSGNTIYF. The CDR3 bases are TGTGCCAGCAGCCGCCCGTCAGGGTCCTCTGGAAACACCATATATTTT.

The rearrangement links TRBV7-9 to TRBJ2-3; maybe TRBD1 (5 bases). The CDR3 loop spans 14 amino acids. Germline CDR1 and CDR2: SEHNR and FQNEAQ (reference sequence). Between the trimmed V and J ends, which lost 0 bases and 5 bases, there was a span of 9 bases. The CDR3 coding sequence is TGTGCCAGCAGCTTAGCAGGGGATGGAGATACGCAGTATTTT. Encoded protein: CASSLAGDGDTQYF.

This chain uses TRBV15 with TRBJ2-7; the match to TRBD1 covers 9 bases. From germline, CDR1 is LNHNV and CDR2 YYDKDF (reference sequence). The V gene end was trimmed by 4 bases and the J gene end by 4 bases; junction bases not matched to a gene: 8. This CDR3 is 15 amino acids long. The CDR3 sequence: CATSIVQGAGYEQYF. For the CDR3, the DNA is TGTGCCACCAGCATTGTACAGGGGGCGGGTTACGAGCAGTACTTC.

On this clone: The same CDR3 is also encoded by other DNA sequences in this sample. The chain combines TRBV12-3 or TRBV12-4 with TRBJ1-1; D is uncertain. This CDR3 contains 13 residues. V was shortened by 1 base and J by 1 base, with 4 bases between the two germline ends. The CDR3 region has the DNA TGTGCCAGCAGTTTAGGAGGGAACACTGAAGCTTTCTTT. Protein product: CASSLGGNTEAFF.

In its sample, this clone was seen once. The sample contains more than one DNA sequence encoding this CDR3. The V gene is TRBV6-5, the J gene TRBJ1-2; a possible D gene is TRBD1 (5 bases). There are 12 residues in the CDR3. Germline V gene data show CDR1 as MNHEY and CDR2 as SVGAGI. Trimming shortened V by 3 bases and J by 8 bases, and 10 bases separated the two germline ends. The CDR3 DNA sequence: TGTGCCAGCAGTTATCAGGGAAGCGGCTACACCTTC. Its protein product is CASSYQGSGYTF.

The CDR3: CASSLQGARVNKLFF. The CDR3 nucleotides are TGTGCCAGCAGCTTACAGGGGGCGCGTGTTAATAAACTGTTTTTT. The J gene is TRBJ1-4, the V gene TRBV7-9; TRBD1 aligns across 8 bases. V dropped 2 bases and J dropped 11; count of bases not matched to a gene: 10. Germline CDR1 reads SEHNR; CDR2 reads FQNEAQ (reference sequence). CDR3 size: 15 residues.

The CDR3 DNA follows: TGTGCCAGCAGTTTTGGAGAGCAAGAGACCCAGTACTTC. This encodes CASSFGEQETQYF. V gene TRBV6-5 combines with J gene TRBJ2-5; D call uncertain. V was trimmed by 4 bases and J by 2 bases, leaving 8 bases between them. From germline, CDR1 is MNHEY and CDR2 SVGAGI. This CDR3 region has 13 residues.

CDR3: CASSSRANEKLFF. The CDR3 DNA reads TGTGCCAGCAGTAGCAGGGCTAATGAAAAACTGTTTTTT. The J gene is TRBJ1-4, the V gene TRBV27, with a weak D call TRBD1 (5 bases). V lost 5 bases and J 3 bases, leaving 7 bases between the germline ends. This CDR3 region has 13 residues. Germline assignment: CDR1 MNHEY and CDR2 SMNVEV (reference sequence).

In regard to this clone: In the same sample, other DNA sequences code for this CDR3. This chain links TRBV9 with TRBJ1-6; TRBD1 aligns across 7 bases. This CDR3 comprises 13 residues. Germline V gives CDR1 SGDLS, CDR2 YYNGEE. V gave up 3 bases and J gave up 7 bases; unmatched junction bases: 1. As DNA, the CDR3 is TGTGCCAGCAGCGCACAGGGGAATTCACCCCTCCACTTT. Its translation: CASSAQGNSPLHF.

This clone turned up a few times. CDR3 sequence: CASSGGTAEKLFF. CDR3 bases: TGTGCCAGCAGTGGAGGGACAGCTGAAAAACTGTTTTTT. This chain uses TRBV2 with TRBJ1-4; the match to TRBD1 covers 7 bases. J gave up 7 bases and V 4 bases, and 3 bases lay outside the gene matches. The CDR3 is made up of 13 amino acids. CDR1 is SNHLY, CDR2 FYNNEI, per germline.

V usage is TRBV19 and J usage is TRBJ2-3; tentatively, D is TRBD1 (6 bases). Deletions cut 6 bases from V and 4 bases from J, with 14 bases between. The CDR3 runs 14 residues. Germline assignment: CDR1 LNHDA and CDR2 SQIVND (reference sequence). This CDR3 is CASSVQGRADTQYF. DNA for the CDR3: TGTGCCAGTAGCGTACAGGGCCGGGCAGATACGCAGTATTTT.

This sequence joins TRBV30 and TRBJ2-7, with 9 bases identical to TRBD1. The germline gives CDR1 GTSNPN, CDR2 SVGIG (reference sequence). After removal of 1 base from V and 6 bases from J, the junction contained 7 bases not matched to a gene. CDR3 length: 14 amino acids. The chain's CDR3 is CAWSGTGTGIEQYF. As DNA, the CDR3 is TGTGCCTGGAGTGGGACCGGGACAGGGATCGAGCAGTACTTC.